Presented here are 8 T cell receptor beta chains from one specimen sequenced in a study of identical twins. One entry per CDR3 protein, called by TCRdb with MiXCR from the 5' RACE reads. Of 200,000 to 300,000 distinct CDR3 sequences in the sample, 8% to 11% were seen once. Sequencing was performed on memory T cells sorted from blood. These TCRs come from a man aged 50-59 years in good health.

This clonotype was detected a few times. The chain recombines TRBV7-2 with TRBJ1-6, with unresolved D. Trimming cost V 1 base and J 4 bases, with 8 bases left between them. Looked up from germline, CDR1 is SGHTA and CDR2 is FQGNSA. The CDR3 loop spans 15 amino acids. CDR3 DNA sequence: TGTGCCAGCAGCTTAGGGACGCTGTATAATTCACCCCTCCACTTT. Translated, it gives CASSLGTLYNSPLHF.

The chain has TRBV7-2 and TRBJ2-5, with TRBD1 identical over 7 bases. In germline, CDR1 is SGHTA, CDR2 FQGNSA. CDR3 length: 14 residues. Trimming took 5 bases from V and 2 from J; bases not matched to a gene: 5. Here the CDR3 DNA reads TGTGCCAGCAGCACCGGACAGGTACAAGAGACCCAGTACTTC. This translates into CASSTGQVQETQYF. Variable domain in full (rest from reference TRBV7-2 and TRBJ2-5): GAGVSQSPSNKVTEKGKDVELRCDPISGHTALYWYRQSLGQGLEFLIYFQGNSAPDKSGLPSDRFSAERTGGSVSTLTIQRTQQEDSAVYLCASSTGQVQETQYFGPGTRLLVL.

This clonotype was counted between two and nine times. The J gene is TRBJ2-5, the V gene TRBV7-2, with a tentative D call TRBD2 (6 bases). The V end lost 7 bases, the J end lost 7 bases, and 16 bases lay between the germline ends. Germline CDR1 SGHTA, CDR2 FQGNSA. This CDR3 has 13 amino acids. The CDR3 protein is CASTLGRGGTQYF. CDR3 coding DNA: TGTGCCAGCACCTTGGGCCGGGGAGGGACCCAGTACTTC.

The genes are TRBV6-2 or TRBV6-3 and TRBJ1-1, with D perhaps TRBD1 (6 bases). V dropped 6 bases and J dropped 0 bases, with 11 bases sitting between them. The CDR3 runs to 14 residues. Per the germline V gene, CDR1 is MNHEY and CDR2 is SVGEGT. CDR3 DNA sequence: TGTGCCAGCAGCACAGGGTTTATGAACACTGAAGCTTTCTTT. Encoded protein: CASSTGFMNTEAFF.

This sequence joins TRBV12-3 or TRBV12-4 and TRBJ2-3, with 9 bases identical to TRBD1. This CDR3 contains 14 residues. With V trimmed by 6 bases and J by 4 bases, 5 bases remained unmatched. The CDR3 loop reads CASRYRGLADTQYF. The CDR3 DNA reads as TGTGCCAGCAGATACAGGGGGCTGGCAGATACGCAGTATTTT.

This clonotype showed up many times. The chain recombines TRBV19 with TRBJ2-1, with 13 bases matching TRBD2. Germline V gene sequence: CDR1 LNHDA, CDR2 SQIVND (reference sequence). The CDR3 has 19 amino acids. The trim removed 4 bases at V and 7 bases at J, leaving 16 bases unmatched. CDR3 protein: CASSKRGPGLAGVLNEQFF. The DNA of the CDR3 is TGTGCCAGTAGTAAACGGGGACCCGGACTAGCGGGAGTTTTAAATGAGCAGTTCTTC.

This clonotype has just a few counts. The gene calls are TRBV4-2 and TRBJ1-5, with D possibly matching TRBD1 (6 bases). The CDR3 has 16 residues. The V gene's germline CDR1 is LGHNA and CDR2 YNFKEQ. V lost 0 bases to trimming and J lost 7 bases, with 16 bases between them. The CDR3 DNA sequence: TGTGCCAGCAGCCAAGATCATGGGGGGGCAGGGCAGCCCCAGCATTTT. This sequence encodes CASSQDHGGAGQPQHF.

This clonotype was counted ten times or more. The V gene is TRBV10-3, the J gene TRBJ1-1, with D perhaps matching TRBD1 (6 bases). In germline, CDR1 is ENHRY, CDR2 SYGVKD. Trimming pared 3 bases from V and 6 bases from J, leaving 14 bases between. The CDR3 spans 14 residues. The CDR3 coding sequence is TGTGCCATCAGTGACCCGACAGGACCACCTGAAGCTTTCTTT. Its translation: CAISDPTGPPEAFF.